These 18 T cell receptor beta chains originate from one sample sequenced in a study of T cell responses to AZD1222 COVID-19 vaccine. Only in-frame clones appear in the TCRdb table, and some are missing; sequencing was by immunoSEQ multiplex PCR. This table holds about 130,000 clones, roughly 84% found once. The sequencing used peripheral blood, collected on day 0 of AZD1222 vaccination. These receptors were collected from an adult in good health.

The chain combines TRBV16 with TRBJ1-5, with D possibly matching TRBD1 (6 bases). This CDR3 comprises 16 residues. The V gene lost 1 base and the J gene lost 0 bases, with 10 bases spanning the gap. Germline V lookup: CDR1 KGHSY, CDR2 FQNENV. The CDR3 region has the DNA TGTGCCAGCAGCCAATATTACAGGGATAGCAATCAGCCCCAGCATTTT. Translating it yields CASSQYYRDSNQPQHF.

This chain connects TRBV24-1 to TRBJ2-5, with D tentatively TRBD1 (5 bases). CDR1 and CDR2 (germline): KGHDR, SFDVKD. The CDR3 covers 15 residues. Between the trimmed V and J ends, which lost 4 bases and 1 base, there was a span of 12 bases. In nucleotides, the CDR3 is TGTGCCACCAGTGACATAAGACAGCTCCAAGAGACCCAGTACTTC. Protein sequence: CATSDIRQLQETQYF.

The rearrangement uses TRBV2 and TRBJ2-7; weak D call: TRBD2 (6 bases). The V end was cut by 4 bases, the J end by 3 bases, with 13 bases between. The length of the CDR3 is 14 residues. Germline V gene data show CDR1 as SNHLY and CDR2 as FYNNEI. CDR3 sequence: CASSAEGRGYEQYF. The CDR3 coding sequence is TGTGCCAGCAGTGCTGAGGGGCGGGGCTACGAGCAGTACTTC.

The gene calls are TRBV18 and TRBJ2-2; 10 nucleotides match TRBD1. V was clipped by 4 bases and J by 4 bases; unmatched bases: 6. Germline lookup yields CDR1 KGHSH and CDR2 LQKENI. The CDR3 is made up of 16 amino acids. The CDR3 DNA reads TGTGCCAGCTCACATCGACAGGGGGCGCGCACCGGGGAGCTGTTTTTT. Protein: CASSHRQGARTGELFF.

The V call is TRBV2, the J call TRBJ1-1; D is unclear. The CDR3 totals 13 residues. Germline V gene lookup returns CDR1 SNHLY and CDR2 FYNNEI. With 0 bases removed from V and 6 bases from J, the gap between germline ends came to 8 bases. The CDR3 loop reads CASSEAGRAEAFF. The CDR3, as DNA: TGTGCCAGCAGTGAAGCGGGGAGGGCTGAAGCTTTCTTT.

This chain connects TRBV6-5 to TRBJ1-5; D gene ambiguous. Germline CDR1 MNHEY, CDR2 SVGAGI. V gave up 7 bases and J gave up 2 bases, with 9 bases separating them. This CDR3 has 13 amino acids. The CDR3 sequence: CASIASGNQPQHF. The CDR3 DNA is TGTGCCAGCATCGCCTCGGGCAATCAGCCCCAGCATTTT.

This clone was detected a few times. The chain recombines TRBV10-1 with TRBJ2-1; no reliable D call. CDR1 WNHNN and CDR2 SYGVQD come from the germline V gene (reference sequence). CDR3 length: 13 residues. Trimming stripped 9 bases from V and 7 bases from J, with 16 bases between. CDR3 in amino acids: CARSRTRPNEQFF. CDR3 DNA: TGCGCCAGGAGCAGGACCCGTCCTAATGAGCAGTTCTTC.

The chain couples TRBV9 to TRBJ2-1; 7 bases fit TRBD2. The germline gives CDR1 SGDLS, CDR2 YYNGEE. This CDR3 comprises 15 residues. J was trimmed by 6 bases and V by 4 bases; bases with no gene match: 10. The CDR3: CASSPRLALSNEQFF. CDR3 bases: TGTGCCAGCAGCCCTCGACTAGCACTATCCAATGAGCAGTTCTTC.

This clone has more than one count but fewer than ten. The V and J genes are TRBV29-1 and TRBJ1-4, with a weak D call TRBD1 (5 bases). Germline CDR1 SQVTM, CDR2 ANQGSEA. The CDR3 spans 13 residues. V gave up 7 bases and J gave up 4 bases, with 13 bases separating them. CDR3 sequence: CSAGGAGNEKLFF. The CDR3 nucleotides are TGCAGCGCTGGAGGGGCCGGTAATGAAAAACTGTTTTTT.

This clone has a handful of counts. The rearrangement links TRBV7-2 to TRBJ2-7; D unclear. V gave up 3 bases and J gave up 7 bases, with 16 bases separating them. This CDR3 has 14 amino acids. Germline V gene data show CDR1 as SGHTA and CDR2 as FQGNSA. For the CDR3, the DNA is TGTGCCAGCAGCTTCCGTGGTCGTGCAGAAGAGCAGTACTTC. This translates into CASSFRGRAEEQYF.

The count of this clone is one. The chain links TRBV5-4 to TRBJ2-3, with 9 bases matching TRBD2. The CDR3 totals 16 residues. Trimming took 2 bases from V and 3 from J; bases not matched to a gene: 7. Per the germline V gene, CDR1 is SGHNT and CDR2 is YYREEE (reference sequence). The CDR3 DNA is TGTGCCAGCAGCTTTCAGCGGGGGGCGGGGACAGATACGCAGTATTTT. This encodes CASSFQRGAGTDTQYF.

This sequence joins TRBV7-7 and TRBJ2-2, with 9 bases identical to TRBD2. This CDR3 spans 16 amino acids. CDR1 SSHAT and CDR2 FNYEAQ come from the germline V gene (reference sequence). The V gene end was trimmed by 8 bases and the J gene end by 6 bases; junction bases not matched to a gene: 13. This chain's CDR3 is CASGDEGLASAGELFF. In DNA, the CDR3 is TGTGCCAGCGGCGACGAGGGACTAGCTTCGGCCGGGGAGCTGTTTTTT.

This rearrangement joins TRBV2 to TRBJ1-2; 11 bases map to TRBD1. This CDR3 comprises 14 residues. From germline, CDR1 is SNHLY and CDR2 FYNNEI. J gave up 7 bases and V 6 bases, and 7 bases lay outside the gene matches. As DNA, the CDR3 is TGTGCCAGCAGCCCGGGACAGGGGGAGGTTGGCTACACCTTC. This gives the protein CASSPGQGEVGYTF.

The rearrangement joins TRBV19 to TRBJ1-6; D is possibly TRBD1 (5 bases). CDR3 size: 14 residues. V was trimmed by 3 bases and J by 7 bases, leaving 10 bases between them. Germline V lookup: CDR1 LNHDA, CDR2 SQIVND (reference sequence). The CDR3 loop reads CASSIYRSNSPLHF. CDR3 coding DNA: TGTGCCAGTAGTATTTACAGGTCAAATTCACCCCTCCACTTT.

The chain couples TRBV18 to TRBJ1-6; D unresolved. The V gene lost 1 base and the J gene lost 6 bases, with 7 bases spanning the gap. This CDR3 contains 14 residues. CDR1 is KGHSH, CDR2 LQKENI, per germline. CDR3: CASSPLPANSPLHF. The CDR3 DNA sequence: TGTGCCAGCTCACCACTGCCGGCTAATTCACCCCTCCACTTT.

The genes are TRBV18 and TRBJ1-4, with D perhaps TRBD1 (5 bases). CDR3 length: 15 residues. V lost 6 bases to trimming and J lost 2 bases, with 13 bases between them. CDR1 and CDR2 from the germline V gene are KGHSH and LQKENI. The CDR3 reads CASSQAWGTNEKLFF. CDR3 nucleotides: TGTGCCAGCTCGCAAGCCTGGGGGACTAATGAAAAACTGTTTTTT.

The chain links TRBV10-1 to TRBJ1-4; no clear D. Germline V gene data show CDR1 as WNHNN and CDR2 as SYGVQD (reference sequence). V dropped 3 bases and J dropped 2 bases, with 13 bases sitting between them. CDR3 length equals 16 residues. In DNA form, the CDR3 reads TGCGCCAGCAGTGACGGCAGGCACCCTACTAATGAAAAACTGTTTTTT. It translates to CASSDGRHPTNEKLFF.

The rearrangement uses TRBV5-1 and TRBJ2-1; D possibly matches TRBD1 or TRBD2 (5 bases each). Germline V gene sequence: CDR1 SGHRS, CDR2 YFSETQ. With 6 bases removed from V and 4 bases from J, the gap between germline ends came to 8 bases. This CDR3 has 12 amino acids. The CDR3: CASIGEYNEQFF. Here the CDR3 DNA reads TGCGCCAGCATAGGGGAGTACAATGAGCAGTTCTTC.